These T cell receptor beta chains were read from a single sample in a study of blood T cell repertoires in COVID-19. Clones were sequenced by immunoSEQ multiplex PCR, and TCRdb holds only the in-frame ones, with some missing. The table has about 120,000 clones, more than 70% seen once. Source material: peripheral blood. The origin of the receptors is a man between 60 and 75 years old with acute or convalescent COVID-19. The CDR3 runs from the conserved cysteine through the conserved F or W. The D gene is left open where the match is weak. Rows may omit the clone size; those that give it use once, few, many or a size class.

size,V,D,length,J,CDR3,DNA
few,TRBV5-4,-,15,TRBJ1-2,CASSLLPGPDYGYTF,TGTGCCAGCAGCTTACTACCCGGCCCCGACTATGGCTACACCTTC
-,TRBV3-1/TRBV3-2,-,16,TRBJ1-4,CASSQQQGGWDEKLFF,TGTGCCAGCAGCCAGCAACAGGGTGGGTGGGATGAAAAACTGTTTTTT
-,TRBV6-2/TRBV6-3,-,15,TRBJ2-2,CASSYGQENTGELFF,TGTGCCAGCAGTTACGGGCAGGAGAACACCGGGGAGCTGTTTTTT
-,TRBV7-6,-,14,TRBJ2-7,CASSLSAQGYEQYF,TGTGCCAGCAGCTTATCCGCTCAGGGCTACGAGCAGTACTTC
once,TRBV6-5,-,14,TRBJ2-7,CASSYQQHGDEQYF,TGTGCCAGCAGTTACCAACAGCATGGTGACGAGCAGTACTTC
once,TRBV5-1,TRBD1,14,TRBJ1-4,CASSLGQGYEKLFF,TGCGCCAGCAGCTTGGGACAGGGATATGAAAAACTGTTTTTT
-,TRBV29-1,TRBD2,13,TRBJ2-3,CSVGAGGPDTQYF,TGCAGCGTTGGGGCGGGAGGGCCGGATACGCAGTATTTT
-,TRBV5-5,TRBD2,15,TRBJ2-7,CASSLRLAGVAEQYF,TGTGCCAGCAGCTTACGACTAGCGGGAGTAGCCGAGCAGTACTTC
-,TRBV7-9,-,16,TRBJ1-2,CASSPTRDWLNYGYTF,TGTGCCAGCAGTCCCACCCGGGACTGGCTCAACTATGGCTACACCTTC
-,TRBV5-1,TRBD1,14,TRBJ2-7,CASSRDSPSYEQYF,TGCGCCAGCAGCCGGGACAGCCCTTCCTACGAGCAGTACTTC
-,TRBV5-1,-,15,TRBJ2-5,CASSSGTPNKETQYF,TGCGCCAGCAGCTCCGGGACTCCTAATAAGGAGACCCAGTACTTC
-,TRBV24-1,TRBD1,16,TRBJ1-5,CATREQGGYSNQPQHF,TGTGCCACCAGAGAACAGGGGGGTTATAGCAATCAGCCCCAGCATTTT
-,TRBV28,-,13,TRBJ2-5,CATRDSKGETQYF,TGTGCCACCCGGGACTCCAAGGGGGAGACCCAGTACTTC
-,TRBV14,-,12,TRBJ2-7,CASSHYSGEQYF,TGTGCCAGCAGCCACTATAGTGGCGAGCAGTACTTC
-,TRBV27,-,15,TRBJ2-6,CASLSPLGGANVLTF,TGTGCCAGCTTGTCTCCTCTCGGGGGGGCCAACGTCCTGACTTTC
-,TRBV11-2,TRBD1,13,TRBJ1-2,CASSSQTGVGYTF,TGTGCCAGCAGCTCTCAGACAGGGGTTGGCTACACCTTC
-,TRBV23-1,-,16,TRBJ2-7,CASSQPHSRSSYEQYF,TGCGCCAGCAGTCAACCCCACTCAAGAAGCTCCTACGAGCAGTACTTC
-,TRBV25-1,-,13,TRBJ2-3,CASSASVGGTQYF,TGTGCCAGCAGCGCCAGCGTAGGGGGTACGCAGTATTTT
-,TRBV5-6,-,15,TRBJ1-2,CASSLKLSPRGGYTF,TGTGCCAGCAGCTTGAAATTAAGCCCGCGGGGTGGCTACACCTTC
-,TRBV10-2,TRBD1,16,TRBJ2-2,CASSRLEGQGQGELFF,TGCGCCAGCAGTCGTTTGGAGGGACAGGGCCAAGGGGAGCTGTTTTTT
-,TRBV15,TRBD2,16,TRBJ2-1,CATSRDFSGSLNEQFF,TGTGCCACCAGCAGAGATTTTAGCGGGAGTCTAAATGAGCAGTTCTTC
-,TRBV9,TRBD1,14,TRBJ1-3,CASSIQGVGNTIYF,TGTGCCAGCAGCATACAGGGGGTCGGAAACACCATATATTTT
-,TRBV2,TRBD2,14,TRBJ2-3,CASSPGLDTDTQYF,TGTGCCAGCAGTCCGGGACTAGATACAGATACGCAGTATTTT
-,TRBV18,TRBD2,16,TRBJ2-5,CASSPLSGSNQETQYF,TGTGCCAGCTCACCATTAAGCGGGAGCAACCAAGAGACCCAGTACTTC
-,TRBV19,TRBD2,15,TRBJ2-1,CASRQSGSLYNEQFF,TGTGCCAGTAGACAAAGCGGGAGTCTTTACAATGAGCAGTTCTTC
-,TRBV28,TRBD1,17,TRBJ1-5,CASSSGRTGVSNQPQHF,TGTGCCAGCAGCTCGGGGAGGACAGGGGTTAGCAATCAGCCCCAGCATTTT
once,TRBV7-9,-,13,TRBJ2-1,CASQDIAGSEQFF,TGTGCCAGCCAGGACATAGCCGGTAGTGAGCAGTTCTTC
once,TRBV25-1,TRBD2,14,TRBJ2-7,CASSAAGGAQEQYF,TGTGCCAGCAGTGCGGCGGGGGGGGCGCAAGAGCAGTACTTC